This T cell receptor beta chain comes out of a study of PD-1 blockade in classical Hodgkin lymphoma. Time point indicated: cycle 4 day 1 (C4D1), after about 6 weeks of nivolumab. All trial patients relapsed after autologous stem cell transplantation. This table comes from immunoSEQ multiplex PCR, and its TCRdb copy is limited to in-frame clones, with some not included. Of fewer than 100,000 clones listed, approximately 94% are singletons. The CDR3 loop spans 13 amino acids. V was clipped by 4 bases and J by 3 bases, with 10 bases between them. Germline-derived CDR1 and CDR2 are SEHNR and FQNEAQ (reference sequence).

The rearrangement joins TRBV7-9 to TRBJ2-7; D is possibly TRBD1 (5 bases). The TCR sequence derives from a human donor with classical Hodgkin lymphoma. The specimen comprised peripheral blood mononuclear cells (PBMCs), sampled before the fourth cycle of nivolumab. CDR3 DNA: TGTGCCAGCAGCTCTTGGACACTCTACGAGCAGTACTTC. Encoded protein: CASSSWTLYEQYF.